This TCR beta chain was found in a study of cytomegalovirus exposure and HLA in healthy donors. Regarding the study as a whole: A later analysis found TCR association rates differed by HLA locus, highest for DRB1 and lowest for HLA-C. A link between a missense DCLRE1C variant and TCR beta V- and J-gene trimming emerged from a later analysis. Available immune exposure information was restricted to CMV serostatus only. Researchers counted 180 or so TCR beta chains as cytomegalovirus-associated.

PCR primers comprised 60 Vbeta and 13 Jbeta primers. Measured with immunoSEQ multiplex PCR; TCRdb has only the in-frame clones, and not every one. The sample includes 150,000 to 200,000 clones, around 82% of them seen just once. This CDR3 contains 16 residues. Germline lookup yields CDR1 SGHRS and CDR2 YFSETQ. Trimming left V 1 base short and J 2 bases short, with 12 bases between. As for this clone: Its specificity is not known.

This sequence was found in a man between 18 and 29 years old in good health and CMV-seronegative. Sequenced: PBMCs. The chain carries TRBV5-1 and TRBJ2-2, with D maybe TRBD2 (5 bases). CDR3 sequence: CASSLTSGKNTGELFF. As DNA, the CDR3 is TGCGCCAGCAGCTTGACCAGCGGAAAAAACACCGGGGAGCTGTTTTTT.